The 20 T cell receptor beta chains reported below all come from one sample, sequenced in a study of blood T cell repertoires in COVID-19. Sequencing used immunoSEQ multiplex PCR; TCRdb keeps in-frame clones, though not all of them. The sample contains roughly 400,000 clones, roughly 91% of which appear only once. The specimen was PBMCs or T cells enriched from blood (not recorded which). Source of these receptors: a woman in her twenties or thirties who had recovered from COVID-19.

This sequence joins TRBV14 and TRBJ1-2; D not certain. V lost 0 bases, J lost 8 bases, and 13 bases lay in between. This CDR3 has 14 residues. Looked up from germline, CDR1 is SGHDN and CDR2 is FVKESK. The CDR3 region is CASSQDRFGEGYTF. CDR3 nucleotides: TGTGCCAGCAGCCAAGATCGGTTCGGAGAAGGCTACACCTTC.

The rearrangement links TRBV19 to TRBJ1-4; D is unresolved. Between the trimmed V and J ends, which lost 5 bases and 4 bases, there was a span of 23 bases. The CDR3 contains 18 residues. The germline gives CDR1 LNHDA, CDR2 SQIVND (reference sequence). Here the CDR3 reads CASSPSGWQAGGNEKLFF. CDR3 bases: TGTGCCAGTAGTCCCAGCGGGTGGCAGGCTGGCGGTAATGAAAAACTGTTTTTT.

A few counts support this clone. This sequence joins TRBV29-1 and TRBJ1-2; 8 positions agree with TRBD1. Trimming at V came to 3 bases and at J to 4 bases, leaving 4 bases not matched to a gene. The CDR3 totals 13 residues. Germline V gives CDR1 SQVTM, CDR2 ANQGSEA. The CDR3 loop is CSVEDRAVYGYTF. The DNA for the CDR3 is TGCAGCGTTGAGGACAGGGCAGTCTATGGCTACACCTTC.

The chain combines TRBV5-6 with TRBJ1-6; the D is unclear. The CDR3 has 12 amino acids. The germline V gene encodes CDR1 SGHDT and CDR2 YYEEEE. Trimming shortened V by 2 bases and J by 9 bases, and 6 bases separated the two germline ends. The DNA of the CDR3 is TGTGCCAGCAGCTTTGGGAGTTCACCCCTCCACTTT. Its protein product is CASSFGSSPLHF. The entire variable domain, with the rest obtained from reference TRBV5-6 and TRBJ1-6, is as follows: DAGVTQSPTHLIKTRGQQVTLRCSPKSGHDTVSWYQQALGQGPQFIFQYYEEEERQRGNFPDRFSGHQFPNYSSELNVNALLLGDSALYLCASSFGSSPLHFGNGTRLTVT.

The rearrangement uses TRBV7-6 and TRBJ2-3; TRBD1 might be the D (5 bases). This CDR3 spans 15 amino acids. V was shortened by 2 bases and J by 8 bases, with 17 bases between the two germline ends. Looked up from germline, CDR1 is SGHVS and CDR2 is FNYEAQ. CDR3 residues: CASSLSQGAYSTQYF. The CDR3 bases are TGTGCCAGCAGCTTAAGTCAGGGTGCATATAGTACGCAGTATTTT.

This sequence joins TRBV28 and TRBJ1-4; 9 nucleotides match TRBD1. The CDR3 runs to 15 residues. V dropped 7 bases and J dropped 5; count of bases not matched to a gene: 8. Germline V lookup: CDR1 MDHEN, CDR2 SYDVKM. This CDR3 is CASTDGGTGNEKLFF. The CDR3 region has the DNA TGTGCCAGCACCGACGGTGGGACAGGGAATGAAAAACTGTTTTTT.

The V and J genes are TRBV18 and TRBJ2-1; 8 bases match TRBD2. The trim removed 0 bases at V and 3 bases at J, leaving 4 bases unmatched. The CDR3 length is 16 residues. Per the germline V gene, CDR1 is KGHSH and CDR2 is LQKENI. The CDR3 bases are TGTGCCAGCTCACCACCGACGGGAGGGGACTACAATGAGCAGTTCTTC. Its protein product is CASSPPTGGDYNEQFF. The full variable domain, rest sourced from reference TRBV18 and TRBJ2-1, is NAGVMQNPRHLVRRRGQEARLRCSPMKGHSHVYWYRQLPEEGLKFMVYLQKENIIDESGMPKERFSAEFPKEGPSILRIQQVVRGDSAAYFCASSPPTGGDYNEQFFGPGTRLTVL.

The CDR3 spells CASSPWAGTGAGANVLTF. CDR3 coding DNA: TGTGCCAGCAGCCCATGGGCTGGGACAGGGGCTGGGGCCAACGTCCTGACTTTC. The V gene is TRBV5-8, the J gene TRBJ2-6; 10 bases line up with TRBD1. This CDR3 has 18 amino acids. The germline V gene has CDR1 SGHTS and CDR2 YDEGEE. V was clipped by 4 bases and J by 2 bases; unmatched bases: 9.

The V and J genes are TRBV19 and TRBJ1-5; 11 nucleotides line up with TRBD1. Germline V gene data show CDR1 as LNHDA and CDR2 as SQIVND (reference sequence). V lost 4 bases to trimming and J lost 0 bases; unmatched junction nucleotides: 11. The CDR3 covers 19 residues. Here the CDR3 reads CASSTGQGAPGYSNQPQHF. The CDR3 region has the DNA TGTGCCAGTAGTACTGGACAGGGGGCGCCAGGTTATAGCAATCAGCCCCAGCATTTT.

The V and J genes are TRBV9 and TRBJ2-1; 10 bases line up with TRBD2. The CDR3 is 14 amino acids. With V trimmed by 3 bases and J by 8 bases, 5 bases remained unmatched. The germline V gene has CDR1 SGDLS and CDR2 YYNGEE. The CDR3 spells CASSGRTSGDEQFF. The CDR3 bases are TGTGCCAGCAGCGGACGGACTAGCGGCGATGAGCAGTTCTTC.

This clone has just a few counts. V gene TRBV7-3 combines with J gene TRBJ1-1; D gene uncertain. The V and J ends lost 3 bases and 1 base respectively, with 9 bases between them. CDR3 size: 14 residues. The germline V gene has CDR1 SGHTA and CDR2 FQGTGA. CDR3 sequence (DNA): TGTGCCAGCAGCTTGGGAGACTCGAACACTGAAGCTTTCTTT. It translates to CASSLGDSNTEAFF.

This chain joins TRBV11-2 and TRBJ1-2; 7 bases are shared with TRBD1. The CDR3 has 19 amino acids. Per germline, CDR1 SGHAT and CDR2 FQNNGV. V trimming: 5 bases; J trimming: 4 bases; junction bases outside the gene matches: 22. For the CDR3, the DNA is TGTGCCAGCAGCCCGATTAGGTCCCAGAGAGGGGCAGGGGGCTATGGCTACACCTTC. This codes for CASSPIRSQRGAGGYGYTF.

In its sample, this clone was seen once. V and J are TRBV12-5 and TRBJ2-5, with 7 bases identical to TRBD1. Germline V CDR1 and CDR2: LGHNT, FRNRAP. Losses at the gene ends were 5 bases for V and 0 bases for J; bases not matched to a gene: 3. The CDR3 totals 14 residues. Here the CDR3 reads CASGGGQYQETQYF. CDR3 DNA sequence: TGTGCTAGTGGTGGGGGACAGTACCAAGAGACCCAGTACTTC.

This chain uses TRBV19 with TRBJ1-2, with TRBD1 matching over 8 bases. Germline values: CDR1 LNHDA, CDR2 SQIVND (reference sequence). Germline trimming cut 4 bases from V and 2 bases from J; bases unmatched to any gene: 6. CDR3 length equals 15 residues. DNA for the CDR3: TGTGCCAGTAGTACGAACAGGGGGTACAACTATGGCTACACCTTC. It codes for CASSTNRGYNYGYTF.

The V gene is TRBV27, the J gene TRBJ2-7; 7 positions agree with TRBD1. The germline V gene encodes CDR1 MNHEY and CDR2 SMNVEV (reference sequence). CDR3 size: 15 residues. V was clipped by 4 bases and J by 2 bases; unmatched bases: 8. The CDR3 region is CASSSRQGGTYEQYF. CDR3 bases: TGTGCCAGCAGTTCTCGACAGGGTGGGACCTACGAGCAGTACTTC.

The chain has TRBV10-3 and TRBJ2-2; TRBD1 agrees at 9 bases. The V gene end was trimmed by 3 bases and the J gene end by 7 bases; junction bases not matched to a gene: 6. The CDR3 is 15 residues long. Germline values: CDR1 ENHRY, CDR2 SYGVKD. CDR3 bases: TGTGCCATCAGTGAAGGGACAGGGAAGAGCGGGGAGCTGTTTTTT. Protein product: CAISEGTGKSGELFF.

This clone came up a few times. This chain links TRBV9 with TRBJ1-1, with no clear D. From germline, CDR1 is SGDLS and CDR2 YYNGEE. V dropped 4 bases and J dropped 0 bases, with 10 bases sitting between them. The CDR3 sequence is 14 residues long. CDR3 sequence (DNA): TGTGCCAGCAGCCTCGGCGGAGTGAACACTGAAGCTTTCTTT. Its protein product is CASSLGGVNTEAFF.

The CDR3 coding sequence is TGTGCCAGCGCACCGGAGGTTAGCGACTACACCTTC. This codes for CASAPEVSDYTF. This chain joins TRBV28 and TRBJ1-2; no firm D call. V lost 8 bases and J 10 bases, leaving 17 bases between the germline ends. The germline gives CDR1 MDHEN, CDR2 SYDVKM. CDR3 length: 12 residues.

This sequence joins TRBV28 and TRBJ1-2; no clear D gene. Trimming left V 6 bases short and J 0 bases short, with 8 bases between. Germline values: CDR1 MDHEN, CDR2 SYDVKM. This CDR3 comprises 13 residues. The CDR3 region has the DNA TGTGCCAGCAGGTTAGCGGCTAACTATGGCTACACCTTC. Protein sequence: CASRLAANYGYTF.

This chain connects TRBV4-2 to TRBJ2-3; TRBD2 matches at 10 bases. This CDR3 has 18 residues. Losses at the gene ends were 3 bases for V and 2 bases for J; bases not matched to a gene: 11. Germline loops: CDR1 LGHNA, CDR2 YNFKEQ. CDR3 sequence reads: CASSHISGGTSDTDTQYF. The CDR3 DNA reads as TGTGCCAGCAGCCATATTAGCGGGGGGACCTCTGACACAGATACGCAGTATTTT.